These T cell receptor beta chains were read from a single sample in a study of cytomegalovirus exposure and HLA in healthy donors. Sequencing was performed with immunoSEQ multiplex PCR; in TCRdb, only in-frame clones are kept and a portion is missing. The table lists 95,000 to 110,000 clones, more than 75% of them singletons. The sequencing sample was made of PBMCs. Receptor source: a woman under 30 in good health and CMV-seropositive. Both conserved end residues are part of each CDR3. Fields, in order: CDR3 protein, CDR3 DNA, J gene, clone size, D gene, V gene. The D gene is left open where the match is weak. Not every row has a clone size; where given, it reads once, few, many or a size class.

CASSEVGGGTEAFF,TGTGCCAGCAGTGAAGTAGGGGGAGGGACTGAAGCTTTCTTT,TRBJ1-1,-,-,TRBV6-1
CASPVASGGYNEQFF,TGTGCCAGCCCAGTGGCCAGTGGGGGGTACAATGAGCAGTTCTTC,TRBJ2-1,-,-,TRBV7-9
CASRQGTGNYGYTF,TGTGCCAGCCGACAAGGGACAGGGAACTATGGCTACACCTTC,TRBJ1-2,-,TRBD1,TRBV28
CASSVGINEKLFF,TGTGCCAGCAGTGTGGGCATTAATGAAAAACTGTTTTTT,TRBJ1-4,-,-,TRBV2
CASREQGTGTEAFF,TGTGCCAGCAGGGAACAGGGGACTGGCACTGAAGCTTTCTTT,TRBJ1-1,-,TRBD1,TRBV27
CASTRPGREGDEQFF,TGTGCCAGCACCCGCCCTGGACGGGAGGGCGATGAGCAGTTCTTC,TRBJ2-1,-,TRBD2,TRBV28
CASSGRDGPYEQYF,TGTGCCAGCAGCGGGAGAGACGGACCCTACGAGCAGTACTTC,TRBJ2-7,few,-,TRBV5-5
CASSLPGTSDAPQYF,TGTGCCAGCAGCTTGCCCGGGACTAGCGACGCTCCCCAGTACTTC,TRBJ2-5,-,TRBD2,TRBV13
CASSLEGAREQYF,TGCGCCAGCAGCTTGGAGGGGGCACGGGAGCAGTACTTC,TRBJ2-5,-,-,TRBV5-1
CASSLGGSGDTQYF,TGTGCCAGCAGCTTAGGAGGGTCGGGAGATACGCAGTATTTT,TRBJ2-3,-,-,TRBV7-3
CASRQLLNTGELFF,TGTGCCAGCAGGCAACTTCTGAACACCGGGGAGCTGTTTTTT,TRBJ2-2,-,-,TRBV7-2
CATSRRSGGYEQYF,TGTGCCACCAGCAGGCGTAGCGGGGGGTACGAGCAGTACTTC,TRBJ2-7,-,TRBD2,TRBV15
CAWSVRLALSYEQYF,TGTGCCTGGAGTGTGCGACTAGCTTTATCCTACGAGCAGTACTTC,TRBJ2-7,once,TRBD2,TRBV30
CAWSTGQPHNSPLHF,TGTGCCTGGAGTACGGGACAGCCACATAATTCACCCCTCCACTTT,TRBJ1-6,-,TRBD1,TRBV30
CASRTGVVSTDTQYF,TGCGCCAGCCGGACCGGGGTAGTTAGCACAGATACGCAGTATTTT,TRBJ2-3,-,-,TRBV5-1
CASSSTGIRAGELFF,TGTGCCAGCAGTTCCACAGGGATTCGGGCCGGGGAGCTGTTTTTT,TRBJ2-2,-,-,TRBV28
CASSELGQGANTGELFF,TGTGCCAGCAGTGAATTAGGTCAGGGGGCGAACACCGGGGAGCTGTTTTTT,TRBJ2-2,-,TRBD1,TRBV25-1
CASSFWQGPYEQYF,TGTGCCAGCAGCTTTTGGCAGGGTCCCTACGAGCAGTACTTC,TRBJ2-7,-,-,TRBV7-2
CASSELAVSTDTQYF,TGTGCCAGCAGTGAATTGGCAGTTAGCACAGATACGCAGTATTTT,TRBJ2-3,-,-,TRBV6-1
CASSGEGPPQSTNEKLFF,TGCGCCAGCAGCGGGGAGGGACCCCCCCAGTCAACTAATGAAAAACTGTTTTTT,TRBJ1-4,once,-,TRBV5-1
CAWRQGTASSYEQYF,TGTGCCTGGAGGCAGGGGACAGCGAGCTCCTACGAGCAGTACTTC,TRBJ2-7,-,TRBD1,TRBV30
CASSPPPTTGTSGKDTQYF,TGTGCCAGTAGCCCTCCGCCCACCACCGGGACTAGCGGGAAAGATACGCAGTATTTT,TRBJ2-3,few,TRBD2,TRBV19
CASASGPTDTQYF,TGTGCCAGTGCTAGCGGACCCACAGATACGCAGTATTTT,TRBJ2-3,-,TRBD2,TRBV25-1
CASSFTNRGWDSPLHF,TGCGCCAGCAGCTTCACCAACAGGGGATGGGATTCACCCCTCCACTTT,TRBJ1-6,few,TRBD1,TRBV4-1
CASSTNDRVSPLHF,TGTGCCAGCAGTACAAACGACAGGGTTTCACCCCTCCACTTT,TRBJ1-6,-,TRBD1,TRBV6-5
CASSPTSGAYEQYF,TGCGCCAGCAGCCCGACTAGCGGGGCCTACGAGCAGTACTTC,TRBJ2-7,-,TRBD2,TRBV4-1
CATGDRNMNTEAFF,TGTGCCACCGGCGACAGAAACATGAACACTGAAGCTTTCTTT,TRBJ1-1,-,-,TRBV7-9
CASRPGLSTEAFF,TGTGCCAGCAGACCGGGTTTGAGCACTGAAGCTTTCTTT,TRBJ1-1,many,-,TRBV19
CASSDSGTNTGELFF,TGCGCCAGCAGCGATAGCGGTACGAACACCGGGGAGCTGTTTTTT,TRBJ2-2,few,-,TRBV5-1
CASSVGSGVGYEQYF,TGTGCCAGCAGCGTAGGTTCAGGGGTGGGGTACGAGCAGTACTTC,TRBJ2-7,-,-,TRBV9
CASSLVAGAEAFF,TGTGCCAGCAGCTTGGTTGCGGGCGCTGAAGCTTTCTTT,TRBJ1-1,-,-,TRBV5-8
CARSHSGFTGELFF,TGTGCCAGAAGCCATAGCGGCTTCACCGGGGAGCTGTTTTTT,TRBJ2-2,few,-,TRBV5-3
CASSLDTSTDTQYF,TGCGCCAGCAGCTTGGACACCAGCACAGATACGCAGTATTTT,TRBJ2-3,-,-,TRBV5-1
CASSQPTSGNYEQYF,TGCGCCAGCAGCCAACCTACTAGCGGTAACTACGAGCAGTACTTC,TRBJ2-7,-,TRBD2,TRBV4-1
CASSYYRVGEETQYF,TGTGCCAGCAGTTACTACAGGGTCGGTGAGGAGACCCAGTACTTC,TRBJ2-5,-,-,TRBV7-9
CASSIGRARAPLAKNIQYF,TGTGCCAGTAGTATAGGGAGGGCCCGCGCGCCACTAGCCAAAAACATTCAGTACTTC,TRBJ2-4,-,-,TRBV19
CASSLHPSGSYEQYF,TGTGCCAGCAGCCTACACCCTAGCGGCTCCTACGAGCAGTACTTC,TRBJ2-7,-,TRBD2,TRBV7-8
CASSLGAGATSGNTIYF,TGTGCCAGCAGTTTAGGGGCAGGGGCAACCTCTGGAAACACCATATATTTT,TRBJ1-3,-,-,TRBV28
CASSLAGILYGYTF,TGCGCCAGCAGCTTGGCAGGGATCCTCTATGGCTACACCTTC,TRBJ1-2,-,-,TRBV5-1
CAWITGTSVYNEQFF,TGTGCCTGGATCACCGGGACTAGCGTTTACAATGAGCAGTTCTTC,TRBJ2-1,-,TRBD2,TRBV30
CASSLGSRNEQFF,TGTGCCAGCAGTTTGGGCTCGCGCAATGAGCAGTTCTTC,TRBJ2-1,-,-,TRBV27
CASSELAGGPYEQYF,TGCGCCAGCAGTGAGCTTGCGGGAGGGCCCTACGAGCAGTACTTC,TRBJ2-7,-,TRBD2,TRBV10-2
CASSENPGTVTYGYTF,TGTGCCAGCAGCGAAAACCCCGGGACAGTGACCTATGGCTACACCTTC,TRBJ1-2,once,TRBD1,TRBV5-4
CASSYSAGGRTYEQYF,TGTGCCAGCAGTTACTCGGCCGGCGGGAGGACCTACGAGCAGTACTTC,TRBJ2-7,-,TRBD2,TRBV6-6
CASSLGAAYTF,TGTGCCAGCAGCCTGGGGGCTGCCTACACCTTC,TRBJ1-2,-,-,TRBV16
CASSQTTGYHGYTF,TGTGCCAGCAGCCAAACTACAGGGTACCATGGCTACACCTTC,TRBJ1-2,-,-,TRBV13
CASSLQGMTEAFF,TGTGCCAGCAGCCTACAGGGGATGACTGAAGCTTTCTTT,TRBJ1-1,-,TRBD1,TRBV14
CAWRWQGSYGYTF,TGTGCCTGGAGATGGCAGGGGAGCTATGGCTACACCTTC,TRBJ1-2,few,-,TRBV30
CASSETPAYNEQFF,TGTGCCAGCAGTGAAACGCCAGCGTACAATGAGCAGTTCTTC,TRBJ2-1,-,-,TRBV6-1
CASSLRWWTSGANTGELFF,TGTGCCAGCAGCTTAAGGTGGTGGACTAGCGGGGCGAACACCGGGGAGCTGTTTTTT,TRBJ2-2,-,TRBD2,TRBV7-2